Sequencing of this TCR beta chain was carried out in a study of beta chain features in type 1 diabetes (dated by TCRdb to 2016 to 2018). Regarding the study in general: Mean age, gender distribution, total cell number and subset yield were not different between patients and healthy donors. A total of just under 110,000,000 sorted cells were examined across all samples, and RNA yield correlated strongly with the number of cells per subset. The study compared the TCRB repertoires of sorted circulating CD4+ T cell subsets in recently diagnosed type 1 diabetes patients with those in matched healthy donors. Regulatory and stem cell-like memory subsets were isolated from only 8 patients and about 8 healthy donors, whereas naive and central memory subsets came from all 30 or so donors.

Each donor gave one peripheral blood draw, roughly 120 mL on average, collected into heparinised tubes. Using a panel that included CD45RO, CCR7, CD25, CD127, CD95 and CD27, naive, central memory, regulatory and stem cell-like memory CD4+ T cells were sorted on a BD FACSAria II. Purity was above 95% for every sorted population. PBMCs were isolated immediately by Lymphoprep density gradient centrifugation and stained directly without culture. So that batch effects would be minimized, each experiment stained and sorted samples in pairs, pairing one healthy donor with one patient. The entire amount of isolated RNA was reverse transcribed using the High Capacity cDNA Reverse Transcription Kit, so the sequenced TCRB transcripts were expressed ones. Deep immunoSEQ sequencing was applied to naive, central memory and regulatory T cell samples, giving an average of roughly 3.5 million total reads per sample. Sorted cells were lysed in RLT buffer, and RNA was extracted using DNase-treated RNeasy Micro or Mini kits according to cell number. To prevent cross-contamination, every cell subset was processed on its own, while patient and healthy donor samples were processed together. The immunoSEQ multiplex PCR was used to amplify TCRB sequences from cDNA, yielding 87-bp fragments that span the CDR3 region. Amplicons were sequenced on the Illumina HiSeq platform. The original pipeline was this. PCR bias was corrected computationally using synthetic template baselines, and reads within Hamming distance 2 were collapsed, with unmergeable singletons discarded. Reads were aligned to IMGT to assign V, D and J genes, CDR3 length, and insertions or deletions at six rearrangement sites. Within each subset, clonotype counts were normalized to sorted cell number, after which true diversity and Gini coefficients were computed with the tcR R package. Repertoire sharing was quantified using the overlap coefficient calculated on TCRB nucleotide sequences. Imported from immuneACCESS, the table was reduced by TCRdb to in-frame sequences with V and J called. These copies leave out some clones; in studies compared against another copy, an unresolved V gene accounts for under half, and the cause of the remainder is not known. V and J calls and clone size are copied from that table; D and trimming were computed from the DNA. The sample contains 95,000 to 150,000 clones, roughly 17% of them found a single time. The ten largest clones add up to approximately 2.2% of the sample.

The research as a whole found: Because cDNA was sequenced instead of genomic DNA, activated cells with high expression could be over-represented, although the groups did not differ in activation or CD3 levels. At VDJ recombination sites, patients with type 1 diabetes made fewer insertions and deleted more nucleotides, a pattern implying thymic rearrangement abnormalities. Type 1 diabetes patients showed a moderate but significant shortening of TCRB CDR3 length in all four CD4+ subsets. PCR might favor shorter templates, but patient and control samples were amplified and corrected together, so any skew would affect both groups equally. Because small numbers of individuals were included in the HLA sub-analyses, any influence of HLA type on TCRB rearrangement was left unresolved. The naive, central memory and regulatory TCRB repertoires appeared to resemble one another more closely among patients than among healthy donors.

V loses 3 bases of germline sequence and J loses 7 bases, and the interval between the two ends is 27 bases. From the germline V gene, CDR1 is MGHRA and CDR2 is YSYEKL. From the cysteine up to the phenylalanine, the CDR3 has a length of 18 residues. Just CDR3 DNA is preserved here, 54 bases in frame from base 1. This clone has only a few counts. No antigen is known for it. Per-base qualities were not stored, and no clone one base away is much larger. Here the chain combines TRBV4-1 and TRBJ2-5, and TRBD2 may be the D gene, going by 6 matching bases. Specimen: central memory CD4+ T cells from blood. The receptor was derived from a man aged 30-40 years with type 1 diabetes. For the CDR3, the sequence is CASSQVDYRTERWGTQYF. In nucleotides, the sequence is TGCGCCAGCAGCCAGGTGGACTACCGGACTGAACGTTGGGGGACCCAGTACTTC.